These 32 T cell receptor beta chains were sequenced from one sample in a study of human T cells and chemical hapten exposure. MiXCR, run by TCRdb on the RACE reads, gives a single entry per CDR3 protein. The profile covers 280,000 or so distinct CDR3 sequences, with 7.7% appearing a single time and about 1.1% taken by the ten largest. Time point defined: pre-sensitization, week 0. Noted treatment: therapeutic diphenylcyclopropenone sensitization with weekly scalp DPC. The starting material was whole blood, obtained in connection with sensitization to the hapten diphenylcyclopropenone (DPC). The receptors were sampled from a man younger than 30 with alopecia areata. Some clones in this sample may be carry-over from other donors' samples.

There are a few counts of this clonotype. This rearrangement joins TRBV10-3 to TRBJ2-2; the match to TRBD2 covers 9 bases. V gave up 7 bases and J gave up 5 bases; unmatched junction bases: 2. There are 13 residues in the CDR3. Per the germline V gene, CDR1 is ENHRY and CDR2 is SYGVKD. CDR3 sequence: CAITREGTGELFF. In DNA form, the CDR3 reads TGTGCCATCACGCGGGAGGGAACCGGGGAGCTGTTTTTT.

The sample holds a few counts of this clonotype. The chain has TRBV29-1 and TRBJ1-2; the match to TRBD1 covers 7 bases. With 3 bases clipped from V and 4 bases from J, the junction kept 8 bases outside the gene matches. CDR1 is SQVTM, CDR2 ANQGSEA, per germline. This CDR3 is 14 amino acids long. The CDR3 bases are TGCAGCGTTGACCGACAGGGCACAATCTATGGCTACACCTTC. Its translation is CSVDRQGTIYGYTF. Based on the CDR3 plus reference TRBV29-1 and TRBJ1-2, the full variable domain is SAVISQKPSRDICQRGTSLTIQCQVDSQVTMMFWYRQQPGQSLTLIATANQGSEATYESGFVIDKFPISRPNLTFSTLTVSNMSPEDSSIYLCSVDRQGTIYGYTFGSGTRLTVV.

The rearrangement joins TRBV5-1 to TRBJ1-2; TRBD1 agrees at 10 bases. V shed 2 bases and J 2 bases; nucleotides not matched to a gene: 6. CDR1 is SGHRS and CDR2 is YFSETQ in the germline V gene. The CDR3 is 16 residues long. CDR3 in amino acids: CASSFSRTGGNYGYTF. In DNA form, the CDR3 reads TGCGCCAGCAGCTTCTCCCGGACAGGGGGGAACTATGGCTACACCTTC.

The CDR3 loop reads CASSLSRRDTEAFF. The CDR3 nucleotides are TGTGCCAGCAGCCTAAGTCGGCGGGACACTGAAGCTTTCTTT. The gene calls are TRBV7-9 and TRBJ1-1, with unresolved D. CDR1 and CDR2 (germline): SEHNR, FQNEAQ (reference sequence). V was pared by 5 bases and J by 3 bases, with 13 bases between. There are 14 residues in the CDR3.

The rearrangement links TRBV4-3 to TRBJ2-4; TRBD2 agrees at 9 bases. The CDR3 contains 15 residues. Germline CDR1 LGHNA, CDR2 YSLEER. With V trimmed by 3 bases and J by 6 bases, 6 bases remained unmatched. In DNA, the CDR3 is TGCGCCAGCAGCCATATCGGGACTAGCAGAAACATTCAGTACTTC. Translating gives CASSHIGTSRNIQYF.

This sequence joins TRBV25-1 and TRBJ2-7; TRBD1 might be the D (6 bases). The germline V and J ends were trimmed by 1 base and 1 base, with 20 bases remaining between them. CDR1 MGHDK and CDR2 SYGVNS come from the germline V gene. This CDR3 spans 18 amino acids. Here the CDR3 DNA reads TGTGCCAGCAGTGAATTCGGCCTCTCCCCGGACAGATCCTACGAGCAGTACTTC. It translates to CASSEFGLSPDRSYEQYF.

In its sample, this clonotype was seen a few times. The V and J genes are TRBV2 and TRBJ1-1; D is uncertain. Germline V gene sequence: CDR1 SNHLY, CDR2 FYNNEI. The V gene lost 3 bases and the J gene lost 0 bases, with 8 bases spanning the gap. This CDR3 region has 14 residues. CDR3 nucleotide sequence: TGTGCCAGCAGTGATGGGGAGATGAACACTGAAGCTTTCTTT. It yields the protein CASSDGEMNTEAFF.

This clonotype was counted a few times. The rearrangement uses TRBV4-2 and TRBJ2-7; 7 bases agree with TRBD2. CDR3 size: 16 residues. The germline V gene has CDR1 LGHNA and CDR2 YNFKEQ. The trim removed 0 bases at V and 0 bases at J, leaving 5 bases unmatched. In DNA form, the CDR3 reads TGTGCCAGCAGCCAAGAGACGGCGGGGGACTCCTACGAGCAGTACTTC. As protein: CASSQETAGDSYEQYF.

Many counts were recorded for this clonotype. The rearrangement joins TRBV7-3 to TRBJ1-1; D gene uncertain. V was cut by 3 bases and J by 4 bases, with 6 bases left in between. The CDR3 contains 12 residues. CDR1 SGHTA and CDR2 FQGTGA come from the germline V gene. CDR3 sequence (DNA): TGTGCCAGCAGCTTTATGGCCACTGAAGCTTTCTTT. Translated, it gives CASSFMATEAFF.

In its sample, this clonotype was seen a few times. The chain has TRBV10-2 and TRBJ2-3, with 14 bases lining up with TRBD2. The CDR3 contains 16 residues. Germline-derived CDR1 and CDR2 are WSHSY and SAAADI. V trimming: 4 bases; J trimming: 6 bases; junction bases outside the gene matches: 6. The CDR3 sequence is CASSAMTSGGADTQYF. The DNA for the CDR3 is TGCGCCAGCAGTGCTATGACTAGCGGGGGGGCGGATACGCAGTATTTT.

This clonotype was observed a handful of times. The chain joins TRBV7-9 to TRBJ1-2; D uncertain. This CDR3 region has 17 residues. Germline-derived CDR1 and CDR2 are SEHNR and FQNEAQ (reference sequence). The germline V and J ends were trimmed by 1 base and 3 bases, with 18 bases remaining between them. The CDR3 sequence is CASSLVIGRRTDYGYTF. The CDR3 DNA follows: TGTGCCAGCAGCTTAGTGATCGGACGGAGAACCGACTATGGCTACACCTTC.

This clonotype was seen more than once but under ten times. In DNA, the CDR3 is TGTGCCATCAGTGAGGCTCAGACTTTCTATGGCTACACCTTC. Its translation: CAISEAQTFYGYTF. V and J are TRBV10-3 and TRBJ1-2; the D is unclear. From germline, CDR1 is ENHRY and CDR2 SYGVKD. V lost 2 bases, J lost 4 bases, and 11 bases lay in between. The length of the CDR3 is 14 residues.

As for this clonotype: This CDR3 fails to terminate in the conserved phenylalanine or tryptophan, so it likely reflects a read error. This chain's CDR3 is CASSFERSGNTDTQYL. In nucleotides, the CDR3 is TGTGCCAGCAGCTTTGAACGTAGCGGGAACACAGATACGCAGTATCTT. The V gene is TRBV7-9, the J gene TRBJ2-3; 8 nucleotides agree with TRBD2. With 3 bases clipped from V and 2 bases from J, the junction kept 7 bases outside the gene matches. There are 16 residues in the CDR3. CDR1 is SEHNR and CDR2 is FQNEAQ in the germline V gene (reference sequence).

V usage is TRBV12-3 or TRBV12-4 and J usage is TRBJ2-1; 7 bases are shared with TRBD2. The CDR3 has 15 residues. The trim removed 4 bases at V and 2 bases at J, leaving 5 bases unmatched. The CDR3 DNA follows: TGTGCCAGCAGTTCCCGGGGGGTGACCTACAATGAGCAGTTCTTC. Translating it yields CASSSRGVTYNEQFF.

In its sample, this clonotype was seen a few times. This chain joins TRBV10-3 and TRBJ2-3, with 11 bases fitting TRBD2. Per germline, CDR1 ENHRY and CDR2 SYGVKD. J was trimmed by 0 bases and V by 8 bases; bases with no gene match: 7. The CDR3 contains 16 residues. The CDR3 DNA reads TGTGCCATCCTACTCGGGACTAGCGGCAGCACAGATACGCAGTATTTT. Translation: CAILLGTSGSTDTQYF.

In its sample, this clonotype was seen many times. The chain couples TRBV6-5 to TRBJ2-2; D is perhaps TRBD1 (6 bases). The length of the CDR3 is 14 residues. V was cut by 4 bases and J by 1 base, with 7 bases left in between. CDR1 MNHEY and CDR2 SVGAGI come from the germline V gene. The CDR3 protein is CASSWTENTGELFF. DNA of the CDR3: TGTGCCAGCAGTTGGACAGAGAACACCGGGGAGCTGTTTTTT.

This clonotype was seen repeatedly, ten times or more. The V and J genes are TRBV28 and TRBJ2-2, with D unresolved. The length of the CDR3 is 15 residues. V gave up 3 bases and J gave up 2 bases, with 10 bases separating them. CDR1 is MDHEN, CDR2 SYDVKM, per germline. This CDR3 reads CASSLGGPNTGELFF. The CDR3 region has the DNA TGTGCCAGCAGTTTGGGCGGACCAAACACCGGGGAGCTGTTTTTT.

The sample holds a few counts of this clonotype. This CDR3 reads CASSPSGDLSYEQYF. The CDR3 DNA follows: TGTGCCAGCAGCCCGAGCGGGGACCTCTCCTACGAGCAGTACTTC. This sequence joins TRBV28 and TRBJ2-7; 7 bases map to TRBD2. The CDR3 sequence is 15 residues long. Trimming at V came to 6 bases and at J to 0 bases, leaving 8 bases not matched to a gene. Germline lookup yields CDR1 MDHEN and CDR2 SYDVKM. The full variable domain, in which reference TRBV28 and TRBJ2-7 provide the parts outside the CDR3, is DVKVTQSSRYLVKRTGEKVFLECVQDMDHENMFWYRQDPGLGLRLIYFSYDVKMKEKGDIPEGYSVSREKKERFSLILESASTNQTSMYLCASSPSGDLSYEQYFGPGTRLTVT.

The V and J genes are TRBV25-1 and TRBJ2-5; 7 bases are a match to TRBD1. This CDR3 is built from 14 residues. Losses at the gene ends were 6 bases for V and 2 bases for J; bases not matched to a gene: 6. Germline V lookup: CDR1 MGHDK, CDR2 SYGVNS. The CDR3 sequence is CASRGDSLQETQYF. In DNA form, the CDR3 reads TGTGCCAGCAGGGGGGACAGTTTACAAGAGACCCAGTACTTC. The variable domain in full, completed from reference TRBV25-1 and TRBJ2-5, reads EADIYQTPRYLVIGTGKKITLECSQTMGHDKMYWYQQDPGMELHLIHYSYGVNSTEKGDLSSESTVSRIRTEHFPLTLESARPSHTSQYLCASRGDSLQETQYFGPGTRLLVL.

Only a few counts were recorded for this clonotype. The chain carries TRBV20-1 and TRBJ2-5; D might be TRBD1 or TRBD2, each matching 5 bases. Germline values: CDR1 DFQATT, CDR2 SNEGSKA (reference sequence). The CDR3 runs 15 residues. The V gene lost 1 base and the J gene lost 5 bases, with 17 bases spanning the gap. For the CDR3, the DNA is TGCAGTGCTAGAGGACCCCAGGGAGTTAGGGAGACCCAGTACTTC. Translation: CSARGPQGVRETQYF.

This clonotype came up a few times. The gene calls are TRBV4-1 and TRBJ2-7; 8 positions agree with TRBD1. After removal of 2 bases from V and 2 bases from J, the junction contained 8 bases not matched to a gene. The CDR3 extends over 16 amino acids. Germline CDR1 reads MGHRA; CDR2 reads YSYEKL. The CDR3 region has the DNA TGCGCCAGCAGCCAACGACTCAGGACAGGGACCTACGAGCAGTACTTC. Encoded protein: CASSQRLRTGTYEQYF.

This clonotype turned up a few times. The chain links TRBV20-1 to TRBJ1-4; D unresolved. V was pared by 3 bases and J by 8 bases, with 10 bases between. This CDR3 has 12 amino acids. The germline gives CDR1 DFQATT, CDR2 SNEGSKA (reference sequence). The CDR3 reads CSARVTGEKLFF. In nucleotides, the CDR3 is TGCAGTGCTAGGGTGACGGGAGAAAAACTGTTTTTT.

This clonotype was picked up a small number of times. V and J are TRBV4-1 and TRBJ2-1; TRBD1 might be the D (5 bases). Germline V gene sequence: CDR1 MGHRA, CDR2 YSYEKL. With 1 base removed from V and 8 bases from J, the gap between germline ends came to 12 bases. CDR3 size: 14 residues. As DNA, the CDR3 is TGCGCCAGCAGCCAAGGGGGCCCGGGCCATGAGCAGTTCTTC. Encoded protein: CASSQGGPGHEQFF.

The chain uses TRBV7-9 and TRBJ1-3, with D unresolved. From germline, CDR1 is SEHNR and CDR2 FQNEAQ (reference sequence). Trimming shortened V by 4 bases and J by 0 bases, and 7 bases separated the two germline ends. This CDR3 has 14 amino acids. CDR3 residues: CASSSSPSGNTIYF. The DNA for the CDR3 is TGTGCCAGCAGCTCTTCCCCCTCTGGAAACACCATATATTTT. Variable domain in full (rest from reference TRBV7-9 and TRBJ1-3): DTGVSQNPRHKITKRGQNVTFRCDPISEHNRLYWYRQTLGQGPEFLTYFQNEAQLEKSRLLSDRFSAERPKGSFSTLEIQRTEQGDSAMYLCASSSSPSGNTIYFGEGSWLTVV.

The chain couples TRBV10-3 to TRBJ2-2; D is undetermined. Germline V CDR1 and CDR2: ENHRY, SYGVKD. The CDR3 is made up of 13 amino acids. V lost 3 bases to trimming and J lost 3 bases, with 5 bases between them. The CDR3 loop reads CAISDVHTGELFF. Here the CDR3 DNA reads TGTGCCATCAGTGACGTTCACACCGGGGAGCTGTTTTTT.

This clonotype has a handful of counts. The chain couples TRBV5-5 to TRBJ2-2, with 7 bases aligning to TRBD1. Germline CDR1 SGHKS, CDR2 YYEKEE (reference sequence). The J segment lost 0 bases and the V segment lost 0 bases, leaving 5 bases of the junction unmatched. The length of the CDR3 is 17 residues. CDR3 DNA sequence: TGTGCCAGCAGCTTGGGACAGGGCACGCCGAACACCGGGGAGCTGTTTTTT. Encoded protein: CASSLGQGTPNTGELFF.

Only a few counts were recorded for this clonotype. The chain couples TRBV20-1 to TRBJ1-2, with TRBD1 identical over 8 bases. Germline V gene data show CDR1 as DFQATT and CDR2 as SNEGSKA (reference sequence). The CDR3 consists of 14 residues. V gave up 6 bases and J gave up 5 bases; unmatched junction bases: 11. The CDR3 reads CSAHTDRDWYGYTF. In nucleotides, the CDR3 is TGCAGTGCACACACGGACAGGGATTGGTATGGCTACACCTTC.

The chain carries TRBV10-3 and TRBJ1-6; 9 bases line up with TRBD1. After removal of 10 bases from V and 7 bases from J, the junction contained 5 bases not matched to a gene. The CDR3 totals 13 residues. Per germline, CDR1 ENHRY and CDR2 SYGVKD. CDR3 DNA: TGTGCCACCCGGGACAGGGTGAATTCACCCCTCCACTTT. This sequence encodes CATRDRVNSPLHF.

V usage is TRBV27 and J usage is TRBJ2-7, with D uncertain. The CDR3 is 17 residues long. Looked up from germline, CDR1 is MNHEY and CDR2 is SMNVEV (reference sequence). The germline V and J ends were trimmed by 5 bases and 0 bases, with 20 bases remaining between them. CDR3 loop: CASSLRPSTTHSYEQYF. CDR3 bases: TGTGCCAGCAGTCTCCGGCCCAGTACGACACACTCCTACGAGCAGTACTTC.

The chain uses TRBV6-5 and TRBJ1-5, with D perhaps TRBD1 (5 bases). This CDR3 spans 13 amino acids. V lost 6 bases and J lost 4, with 10 bases in between. The germline V gene encodes CDR1 MNHEY and CDR2 SVGAGI. This chain's CDR3 is CASSRQLNQPQHF. The CDR3 DNA reads as TGTGCCAGCAGCAGACAGCTTAATCAGCCCCAGCATTTT.

The chain combines TRBV20-1 with TRBJ1-2; a possible D gene is TRBD1 (5 bases). Germline lookup yields CDR1 DFQATT and CDR2 SNEGSKA (reference sequence). The CDR3 sequence is 14 residues long. The V end lost 5 bases, the J end lost 2 bases, and 15 bases lay between the germline ends. This CDR3 reads CSAERDARNYGYTF. The CDR3 region has the DNA TGCAGTGCTGAACGGGACGCCCGGAACTATGGCTACACCTTC.

The V and J genes are TRBV16 and TRBJ1-2, with no clear D. This CDR3 is built from 14 residues. The V end was cut by 4 bases, the J end by 1 base, with 10 bases between. Germline lookup yields CDR1 KGHSY and CDR2 FQNENV. CDR3 nucleotide sequence: TGTGCCAGCAGCCGCGCCATAGGTAACTATGGCTACACCTTC. Protein product: CASSRAIGNYGYTF.